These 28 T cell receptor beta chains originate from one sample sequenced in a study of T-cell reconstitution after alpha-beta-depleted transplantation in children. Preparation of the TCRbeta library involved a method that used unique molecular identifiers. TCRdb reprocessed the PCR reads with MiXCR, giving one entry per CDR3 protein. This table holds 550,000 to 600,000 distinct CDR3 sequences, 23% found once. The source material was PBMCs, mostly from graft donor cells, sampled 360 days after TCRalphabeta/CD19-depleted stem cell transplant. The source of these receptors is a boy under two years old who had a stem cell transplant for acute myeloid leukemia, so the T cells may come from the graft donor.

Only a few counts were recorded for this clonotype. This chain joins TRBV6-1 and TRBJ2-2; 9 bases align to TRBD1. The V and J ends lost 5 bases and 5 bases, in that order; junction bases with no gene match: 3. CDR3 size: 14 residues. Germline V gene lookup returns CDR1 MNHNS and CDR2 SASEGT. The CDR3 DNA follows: TGTGCCAGCAGTCGGGACAGGGCGACCGGGGAGCTGTTTTTT. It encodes CASSRDRATGELFF.

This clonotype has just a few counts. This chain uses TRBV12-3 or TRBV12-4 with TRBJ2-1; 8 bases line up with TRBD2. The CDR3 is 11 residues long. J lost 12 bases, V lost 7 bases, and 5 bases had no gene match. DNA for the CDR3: TGTGCCAGCAATGCGGGGGGTCCGCAGTTCTTC. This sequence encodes CASNAGGPQFF.

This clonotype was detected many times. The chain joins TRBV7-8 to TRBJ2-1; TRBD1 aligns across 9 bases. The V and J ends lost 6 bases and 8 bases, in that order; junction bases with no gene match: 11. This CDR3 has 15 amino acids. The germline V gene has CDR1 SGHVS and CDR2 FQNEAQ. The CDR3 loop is CASRPLTGGYDEQFF. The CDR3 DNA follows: TGTGCCAGCAGACCACTGACAGGGGGGTACGATGAGCAGTTCTTC.

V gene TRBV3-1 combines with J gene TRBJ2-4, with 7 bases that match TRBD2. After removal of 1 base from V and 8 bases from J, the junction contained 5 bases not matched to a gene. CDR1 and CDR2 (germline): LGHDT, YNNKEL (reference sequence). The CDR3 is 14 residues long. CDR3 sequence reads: CASSQGAGRDIQYF. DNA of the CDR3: TGTGCCAGCAGCCAAGGGGCAGGGAGGGACATTCAGTACTTC.

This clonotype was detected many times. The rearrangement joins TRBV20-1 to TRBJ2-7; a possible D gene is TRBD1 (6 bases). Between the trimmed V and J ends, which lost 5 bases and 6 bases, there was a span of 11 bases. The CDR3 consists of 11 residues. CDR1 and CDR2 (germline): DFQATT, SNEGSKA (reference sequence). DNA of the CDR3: TGCAGTGCTTTGGACAGCTCCGAGCAGTACGTC. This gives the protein CSALDSSEQYV.

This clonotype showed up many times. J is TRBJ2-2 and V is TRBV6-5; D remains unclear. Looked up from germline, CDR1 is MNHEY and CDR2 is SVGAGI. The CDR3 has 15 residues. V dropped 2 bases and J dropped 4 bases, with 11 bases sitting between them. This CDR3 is CASSYERRGTGELFF. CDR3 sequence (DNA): TGTGCCAGCAGTTACGAGAGGAGAGGCACCGGGGAGCTGTTTTTT.

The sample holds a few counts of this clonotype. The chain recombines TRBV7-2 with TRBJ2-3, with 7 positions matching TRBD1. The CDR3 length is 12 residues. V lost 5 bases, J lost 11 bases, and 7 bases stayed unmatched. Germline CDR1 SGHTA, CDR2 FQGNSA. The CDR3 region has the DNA TGTGCCAGCAGCCGACAGGGTCTCGAGCAGTATTTT. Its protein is CASSRQGLEQYF.

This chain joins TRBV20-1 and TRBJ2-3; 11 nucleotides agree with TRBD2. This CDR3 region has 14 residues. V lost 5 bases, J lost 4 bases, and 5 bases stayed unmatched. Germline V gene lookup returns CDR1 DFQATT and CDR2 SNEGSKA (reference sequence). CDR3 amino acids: CSAYIAGGSDTQYF. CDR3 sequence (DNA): TGCAGTGCTTACATAGCGGGGGGGTCAGATACGCAGTATTTT.

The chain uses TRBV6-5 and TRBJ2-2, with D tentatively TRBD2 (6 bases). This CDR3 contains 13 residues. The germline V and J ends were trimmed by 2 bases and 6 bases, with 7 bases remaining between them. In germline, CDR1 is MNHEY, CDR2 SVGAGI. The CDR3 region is CASSYGGPGELFF. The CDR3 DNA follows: TGTGCCAGCAGTTACGGAGGGCCCGGGGAGCTGTTTTTT.

CDR3 nucleotides: TGTGCCAGCAGTTCCCACAGGGGCAATGAGCAGTTCTTC. Residues: CASSSHRGNEQFF. The chain combines TRBV12-3 or TRBV12-4 with TRBJ2-1, with 7 bases aligning to TRBD1. This CDR3 region has 13 residues. The ends lost 4 bases at V and 6 bases at J; junction bases unmatched: 3.

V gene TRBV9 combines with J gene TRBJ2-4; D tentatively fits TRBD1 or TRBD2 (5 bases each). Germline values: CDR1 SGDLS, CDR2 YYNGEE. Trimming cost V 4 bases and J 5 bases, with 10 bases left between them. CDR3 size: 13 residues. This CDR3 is CASSPWDENIQYF. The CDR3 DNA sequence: TGTGCCAGCAGCCCTTGGGACGAAAACATTCAGTACTTC.

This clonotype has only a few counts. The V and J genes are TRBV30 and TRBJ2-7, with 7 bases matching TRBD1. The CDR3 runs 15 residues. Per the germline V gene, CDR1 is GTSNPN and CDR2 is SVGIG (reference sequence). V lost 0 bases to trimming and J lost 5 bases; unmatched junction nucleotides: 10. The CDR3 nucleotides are TGTGCCTGGAGTGTAGTGAGGGGGCGGATAGACGAGCAGTACTTC. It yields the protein CAWSVVRGRIDEQYF.

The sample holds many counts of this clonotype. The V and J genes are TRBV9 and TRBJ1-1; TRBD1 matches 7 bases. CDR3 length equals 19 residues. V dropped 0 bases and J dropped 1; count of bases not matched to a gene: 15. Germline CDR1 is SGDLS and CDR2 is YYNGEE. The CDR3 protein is CASSVVTGKGGLSNTEAFF. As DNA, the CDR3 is TGTGCCAGCAGCGTAGTGACAGGGAAAGGGGGTCTCTCGAACACTGAAGCTTTCTTT.

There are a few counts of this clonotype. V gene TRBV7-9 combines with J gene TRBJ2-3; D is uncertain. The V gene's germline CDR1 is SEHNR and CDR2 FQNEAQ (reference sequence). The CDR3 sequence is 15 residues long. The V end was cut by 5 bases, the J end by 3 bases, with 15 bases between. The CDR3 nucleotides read TGTGCCAGCAGCCGTATCTGGTCGACTACAGATACGCAGTATTTT. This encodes CASSRIWSTTDTQYF.

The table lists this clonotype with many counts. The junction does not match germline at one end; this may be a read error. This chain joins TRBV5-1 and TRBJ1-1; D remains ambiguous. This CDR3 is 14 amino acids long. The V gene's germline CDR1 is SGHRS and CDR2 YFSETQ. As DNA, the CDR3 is TGTGCCAGCAGCTTAGAAGGCAGGAACACTGAAGCTTTCTTT. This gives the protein CASSLEGRNTEAFF.

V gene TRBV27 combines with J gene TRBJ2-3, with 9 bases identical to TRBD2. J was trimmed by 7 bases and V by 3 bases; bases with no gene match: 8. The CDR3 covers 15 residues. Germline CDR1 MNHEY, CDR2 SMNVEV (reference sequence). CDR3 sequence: CASSFRLAGIHTQYF. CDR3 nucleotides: TGTGCCAGCAGTTTTAGGCTAGCGGGGATTCATACGCAGTATTTT.

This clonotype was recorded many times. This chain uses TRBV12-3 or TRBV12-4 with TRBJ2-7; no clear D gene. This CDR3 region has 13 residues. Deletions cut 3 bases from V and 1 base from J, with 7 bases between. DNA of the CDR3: TGTGCCAGCAGTTTCGGCATTTCCTACGAGCAGTACGTC. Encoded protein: CASSFGISYEQYV.

The CDR3 here is CATHQNRYEQYF. The CDR3, as DNA: TGTGCCACCCATCAGAACAGGTACGAGCAGTACTTC. The chain is built from TRBV6-7 and TRBJ2-7; D is perhaps TRBD1 (5 bases). TRBV6-7 is noted as an ORF with a role that remains uncertain. The CDR3 totals 12 residues. Trimming took 10 bases from V and 4 from J, leaving 14 bases between them.

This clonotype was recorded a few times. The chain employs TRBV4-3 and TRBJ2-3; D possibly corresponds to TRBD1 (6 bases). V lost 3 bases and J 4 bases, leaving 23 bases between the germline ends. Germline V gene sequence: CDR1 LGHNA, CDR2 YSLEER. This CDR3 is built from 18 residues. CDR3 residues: CASSQFTGTLGAPDTQYF. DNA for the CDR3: TGCGCCAGCAGCCAGTTTACCGGGACACTCGGAGCACCAGATACGCAGTATTTT.

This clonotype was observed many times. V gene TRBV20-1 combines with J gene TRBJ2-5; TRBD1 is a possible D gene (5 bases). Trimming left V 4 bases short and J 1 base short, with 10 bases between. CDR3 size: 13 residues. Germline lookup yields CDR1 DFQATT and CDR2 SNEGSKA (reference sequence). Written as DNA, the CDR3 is TGCAGTGCTACACTCCAGGGCCAAGAGACCCAGTACTTC. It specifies CSATLQGQETQYF.

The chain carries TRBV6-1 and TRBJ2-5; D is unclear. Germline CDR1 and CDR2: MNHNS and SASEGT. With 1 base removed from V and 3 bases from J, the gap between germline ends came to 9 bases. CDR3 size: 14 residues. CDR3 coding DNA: TGTGCCAGCAGTGAAGACCACACGGAAGAGACCCAGTACTTC. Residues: CASSEDHTEETQYF.

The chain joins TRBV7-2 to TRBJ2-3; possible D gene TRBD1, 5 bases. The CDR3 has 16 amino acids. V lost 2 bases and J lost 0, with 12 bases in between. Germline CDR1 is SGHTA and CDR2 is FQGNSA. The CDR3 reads CASSLIPRQSTDTQYF. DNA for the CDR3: TGTGCCAGCAGCTTAATTCCTCGACAGAGCACAGATACGCAGTATTTT.

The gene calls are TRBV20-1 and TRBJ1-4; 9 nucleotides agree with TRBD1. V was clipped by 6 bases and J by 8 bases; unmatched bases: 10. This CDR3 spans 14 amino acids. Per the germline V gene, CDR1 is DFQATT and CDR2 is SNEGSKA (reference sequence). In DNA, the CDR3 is TGCAGTGCCATTTTACAGGGGGCTGGGGAAAAACTGTTTTTT. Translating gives CSAILQGAGEKLFF.

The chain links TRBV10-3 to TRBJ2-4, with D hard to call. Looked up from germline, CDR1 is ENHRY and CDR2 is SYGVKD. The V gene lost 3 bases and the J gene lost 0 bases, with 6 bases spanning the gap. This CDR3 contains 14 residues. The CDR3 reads CAISEDEAKNIQYF. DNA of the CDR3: TGTGCCATCAGTGAAGACGAAGCCAAAAACATTCAGTACTTC.

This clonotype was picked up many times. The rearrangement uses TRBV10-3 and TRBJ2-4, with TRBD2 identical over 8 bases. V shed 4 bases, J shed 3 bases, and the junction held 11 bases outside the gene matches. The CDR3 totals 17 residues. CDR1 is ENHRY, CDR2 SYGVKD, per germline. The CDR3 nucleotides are TGTGCCATCAGTGGAGGTTGGGGACTAGAAGACAAAAACATTCAGTACTTC. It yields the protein CAISGGWGLEDKNIQYF.

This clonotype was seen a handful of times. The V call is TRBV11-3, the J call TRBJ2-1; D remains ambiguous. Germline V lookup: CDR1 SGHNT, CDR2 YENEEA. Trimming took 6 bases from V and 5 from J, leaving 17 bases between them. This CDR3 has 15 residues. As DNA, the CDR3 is TGTGCCAGCAGTCCCCCAGAGGACCCAGACAATGAGCAGTTCTTC. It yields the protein CASSPPEDPDNEQFF.

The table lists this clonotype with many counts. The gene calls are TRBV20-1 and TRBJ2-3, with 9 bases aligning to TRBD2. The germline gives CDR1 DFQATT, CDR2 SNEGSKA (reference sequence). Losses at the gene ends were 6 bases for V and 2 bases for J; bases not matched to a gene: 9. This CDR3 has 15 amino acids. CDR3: CSAEIPSGTTDTQYF. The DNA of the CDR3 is TGCAGTGCCGAGATCCCTAGCGGGACCACAGATACGCAGTATTTT.

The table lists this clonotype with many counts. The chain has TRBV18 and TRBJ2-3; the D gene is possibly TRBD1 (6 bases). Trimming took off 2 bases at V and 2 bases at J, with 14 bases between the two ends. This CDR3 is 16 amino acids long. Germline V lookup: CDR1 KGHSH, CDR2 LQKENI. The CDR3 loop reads CASSPDQQGYTDTQYF. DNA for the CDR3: TGTGCCAGCTCACCAGATCAGCAGGGGTACACAGATACGCAGTATTTT.